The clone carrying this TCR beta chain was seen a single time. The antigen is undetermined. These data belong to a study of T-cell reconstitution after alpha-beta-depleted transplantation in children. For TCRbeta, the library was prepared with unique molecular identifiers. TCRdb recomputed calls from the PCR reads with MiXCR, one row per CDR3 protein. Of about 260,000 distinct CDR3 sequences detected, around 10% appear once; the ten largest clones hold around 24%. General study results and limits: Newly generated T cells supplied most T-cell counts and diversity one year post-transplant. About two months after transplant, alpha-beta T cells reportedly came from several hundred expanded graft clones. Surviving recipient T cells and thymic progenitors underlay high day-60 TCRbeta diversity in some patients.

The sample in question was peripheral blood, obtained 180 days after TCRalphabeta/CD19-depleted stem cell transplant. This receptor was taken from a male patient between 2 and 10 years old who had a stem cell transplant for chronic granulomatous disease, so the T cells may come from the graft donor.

The chain's CDR3 is CPNSLRGVNPVQYF. The CDR3, as DNA: TGTCCCAACAGTTTAAGGGGCGTGAATCCAGTGCAGTACTTC. The V gene is TRBV12-3 or TRBV12-4, the J gene TRBJ2-7; a weak D match, TRBD1 (5 bases). CDR3 length equals 14 residues.